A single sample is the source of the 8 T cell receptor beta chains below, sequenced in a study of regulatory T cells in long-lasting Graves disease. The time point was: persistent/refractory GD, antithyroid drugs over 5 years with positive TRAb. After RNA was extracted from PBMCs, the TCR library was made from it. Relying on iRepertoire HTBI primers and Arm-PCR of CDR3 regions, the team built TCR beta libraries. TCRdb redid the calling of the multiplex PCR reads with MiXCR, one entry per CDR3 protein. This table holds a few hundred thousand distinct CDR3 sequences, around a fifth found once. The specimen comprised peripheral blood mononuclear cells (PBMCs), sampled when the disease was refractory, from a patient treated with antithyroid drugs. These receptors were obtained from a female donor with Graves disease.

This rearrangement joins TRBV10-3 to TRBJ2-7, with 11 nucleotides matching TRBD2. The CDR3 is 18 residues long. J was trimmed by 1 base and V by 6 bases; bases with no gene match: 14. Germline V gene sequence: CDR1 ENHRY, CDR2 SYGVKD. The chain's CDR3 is CAISALIGTSGISYEQYF. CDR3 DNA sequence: TGTGCCATCAGCGCCTTAATCGGGACTAGCGGAATTTCCTACGAGCAGTACTTC.

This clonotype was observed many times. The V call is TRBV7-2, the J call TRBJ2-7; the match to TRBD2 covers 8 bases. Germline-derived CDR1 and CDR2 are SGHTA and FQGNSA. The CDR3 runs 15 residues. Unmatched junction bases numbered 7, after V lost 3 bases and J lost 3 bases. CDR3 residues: CASSFPGGRIYEQYF. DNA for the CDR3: TGTGCCAGCAGCTTCCCCGGCGGGAGGATCTACGAGCAGTACTTC.

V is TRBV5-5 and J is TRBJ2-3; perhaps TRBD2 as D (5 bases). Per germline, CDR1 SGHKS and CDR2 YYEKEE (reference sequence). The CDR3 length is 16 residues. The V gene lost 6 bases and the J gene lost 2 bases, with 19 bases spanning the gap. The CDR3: CASTRSTDYPTDTQYF. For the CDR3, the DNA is TGTGCCAGCACCCGGAGTACAGACTACCCCACAGATACGCAGTATTTT.

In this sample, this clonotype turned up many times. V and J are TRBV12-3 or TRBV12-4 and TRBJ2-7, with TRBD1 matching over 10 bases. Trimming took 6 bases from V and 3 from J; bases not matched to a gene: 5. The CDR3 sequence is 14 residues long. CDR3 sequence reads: CASSSDRGSYEQYF. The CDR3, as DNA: TGTGCCAGCAGCTCGGACAGGGGGAGCTACGAGCAGTACTTC.

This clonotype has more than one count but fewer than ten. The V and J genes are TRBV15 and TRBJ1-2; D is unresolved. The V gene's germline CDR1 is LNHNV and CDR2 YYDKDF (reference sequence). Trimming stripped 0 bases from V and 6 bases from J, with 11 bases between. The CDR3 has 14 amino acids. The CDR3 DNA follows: TGTGCCACCAGCAGAGATCGGGCAGACCATGGCTACACCTTC. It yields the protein CATSRDRADHGYTF.

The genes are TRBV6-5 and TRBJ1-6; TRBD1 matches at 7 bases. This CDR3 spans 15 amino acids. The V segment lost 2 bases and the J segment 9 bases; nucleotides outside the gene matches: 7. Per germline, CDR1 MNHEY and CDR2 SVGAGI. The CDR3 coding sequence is TGTGCCAGCAGTTACGCCCGACAGGGAGGTTCACCCCTCCACTTT. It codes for CASSYARQGGSPLHF.

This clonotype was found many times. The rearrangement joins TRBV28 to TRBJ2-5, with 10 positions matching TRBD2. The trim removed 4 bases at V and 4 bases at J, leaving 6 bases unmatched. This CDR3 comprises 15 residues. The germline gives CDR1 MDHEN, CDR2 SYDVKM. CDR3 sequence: CASSWPSGGSETQYF. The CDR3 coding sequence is TGTGCCAGCAGTTGGCCTAGCGGGGGCTCAGAGACCCAGTACTTC.

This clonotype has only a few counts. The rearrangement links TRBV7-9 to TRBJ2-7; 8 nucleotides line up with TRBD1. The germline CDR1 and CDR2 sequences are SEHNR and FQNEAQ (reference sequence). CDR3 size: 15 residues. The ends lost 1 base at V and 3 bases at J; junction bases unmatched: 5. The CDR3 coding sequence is TGTGCCAGCAGCTTAGAGGGACAGGCGCACTACGAGCAGTACTTC. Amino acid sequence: CASSLEGQAHYEQYF. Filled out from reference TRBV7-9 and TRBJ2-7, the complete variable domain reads DTGVSQNPRHKITKRGQNVTFRCDPISEHNRLYWYRQTLGQGPEFLTYFQNEAQLEKSRLLSDRFSAERPKGSFSTLEIQRTEQGDSAMYLCASSLEGQAHYEQYFGPGTRLTVT.